Below, 2 T cell receptor beta chains from the same sample are listed, as sequenced in a study of T cell changes during pregnancy in multiple sclerosis. Here immunoSEQ multiplex PCR was the method, and the copy in TCRdb shows in-frame clones only, minus some. The profile shows tens of thousands of clones, around 92% of them singletons. The sequences come from peripheral blood, collected in the first trimester of pregnancy. The receptors shown here come from a female donor with multiple sclerosis, enrolled in a pregnancy study.

The V and J genes are TRBV29-1 and TRBJ1-1; 8 positions agree with TRBD1. CDR1 and CDR2 (germline): SQVTM, ANQGSEA. The CDR3 is 13 amino acids. The trim removed 5 bases at V and 3 bases at J, leaving 5 bases unmatched. CDR3 coding DNA: TGCAGCGTTAGGACAGGGACGGACACTGAAGCTTTCTTT. Translating it yields CSVRTGTDTEAFF.

The V and J genes are TRBV5-6 and TRBJ1-5, with D maybe TRBD1 (5 bases). There are 14 residues in the CDR3. Germline V CDR1 and CDR2: SGHDT, YYEEEE. The V and J ends lost 4 bases and 6 bases respectively, with 14 bases between them. CDR3 coding DNA: TGTGCCAGCAGCGGGGGGGGGTCCGGTCAGCCCCAGCATTTT. It codes for CASSGGGSGQPQHF. Variable domain in full (rest from reference TRBV5-6 and TRBJ1-5): DAGVTQSPTHLIKTRGQQVTLRCSPKSGHDTVSWYQQALGQGPQFIFQYYEEEERQRGNFPDRFSGHQFPNYSSELNVNALLLGDSALYLCASSGGGSGQPQHFGDGTRLSIL.